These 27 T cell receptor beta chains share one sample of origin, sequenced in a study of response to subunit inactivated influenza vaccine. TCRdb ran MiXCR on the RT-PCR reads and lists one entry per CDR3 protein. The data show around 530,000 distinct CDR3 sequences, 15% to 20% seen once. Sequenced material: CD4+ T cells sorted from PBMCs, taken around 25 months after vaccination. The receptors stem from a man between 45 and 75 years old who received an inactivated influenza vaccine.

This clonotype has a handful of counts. The DNA for the CDR3 is TGTGCCAGCAGTGACCCAGGGGCCCTATCCACTGAAGCTTTCTTT. Its translation: CASSDPGALSTEAFF. This chain uses TRBV6-1 with TRBJ1-1; tentatively, D is TRBD1 (6 bases). The CDR3 runs to 15 residues. CDR1 is MNHNS, CDR2 SASEGT, per germline. V was trimmed by 3 bases and J by 4 bases, leaving 15 bases between them.

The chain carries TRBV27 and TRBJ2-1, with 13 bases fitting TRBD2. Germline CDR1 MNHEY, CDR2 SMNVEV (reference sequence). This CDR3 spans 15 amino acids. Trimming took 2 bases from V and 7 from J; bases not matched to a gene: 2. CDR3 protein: CASSLVTSGRNEQFF. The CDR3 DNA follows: TGTGCCAGCAGTTTAGTGACTAGCGGGAGGAATGAGCAGTTCTTC.

The CDR3 sequence: CASSSQSPGPQHF. The DNA of the CDR3 is TGTGCCAGCAGTTCACAGAGTCCCGGGCCCCAGCATTTT. The chain carries TRBV28 and TRBJ1-5; D gene uncertain. CDR1 and CDR2 (germline): MDHEN, SYDVKM. The CDR3 totals 13 residues. Trimming stripped 4 bases from V and 9 bases from J, with 13 bases between.

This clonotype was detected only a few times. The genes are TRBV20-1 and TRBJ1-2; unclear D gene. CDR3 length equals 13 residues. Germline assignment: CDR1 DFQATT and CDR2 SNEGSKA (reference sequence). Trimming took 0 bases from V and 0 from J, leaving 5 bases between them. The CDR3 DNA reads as TGCAGTGCTAGAGAAGGCCCTAACTATGGCTACACCTTC. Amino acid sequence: CSAREGPNYGYTF.

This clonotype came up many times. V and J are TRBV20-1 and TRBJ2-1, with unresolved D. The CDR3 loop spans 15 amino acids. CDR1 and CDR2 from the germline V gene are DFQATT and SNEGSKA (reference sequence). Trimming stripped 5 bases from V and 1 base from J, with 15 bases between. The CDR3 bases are TGCAGTGCTGACTCTGCGGTCTTATCCTACAATGAGCAGTTCTTC. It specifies CSADSAVLSYNEQFF.

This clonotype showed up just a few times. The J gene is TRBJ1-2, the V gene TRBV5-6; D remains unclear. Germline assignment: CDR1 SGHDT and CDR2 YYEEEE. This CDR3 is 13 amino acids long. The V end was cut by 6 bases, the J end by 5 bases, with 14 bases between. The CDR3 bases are TGTGCCAGCATCTTATATGCCGGGTATGGCTACACCTTC. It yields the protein CASILYAGYGYTF.

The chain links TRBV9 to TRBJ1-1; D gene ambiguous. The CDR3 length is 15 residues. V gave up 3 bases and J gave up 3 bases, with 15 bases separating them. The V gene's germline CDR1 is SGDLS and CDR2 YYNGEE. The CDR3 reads CASSAGPTVDTEAFF. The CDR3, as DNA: TGTGCCAGCAGCGCTGGACCCACGGTTGACACTGAAGCTTTCTTT.

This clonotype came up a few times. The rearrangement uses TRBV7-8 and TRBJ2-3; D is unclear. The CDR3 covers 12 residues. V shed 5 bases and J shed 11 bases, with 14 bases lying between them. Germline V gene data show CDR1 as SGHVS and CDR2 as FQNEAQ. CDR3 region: CASSDRVGGQYF. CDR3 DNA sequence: TGTGCCAGCAGCGATCGTGTGGGTGGGCAGTATTTT.

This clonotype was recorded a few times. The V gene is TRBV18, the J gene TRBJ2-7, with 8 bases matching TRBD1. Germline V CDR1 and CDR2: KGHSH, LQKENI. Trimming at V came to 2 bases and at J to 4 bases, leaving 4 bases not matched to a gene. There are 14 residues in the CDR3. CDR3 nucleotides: TGTGCCAGCTCACCAGACGGGACAGGATACGAGCAGTACTTC. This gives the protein CASSPDGTGYEQYF.

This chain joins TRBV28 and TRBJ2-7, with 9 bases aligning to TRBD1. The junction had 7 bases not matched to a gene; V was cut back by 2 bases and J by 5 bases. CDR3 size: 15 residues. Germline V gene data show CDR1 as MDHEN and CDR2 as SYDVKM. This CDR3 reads CASSLPGTGINEQYF. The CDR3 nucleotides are TGTGCCAGCAGTTTACCCGGGACAGGGATCAACGAGCAGTACTTC.

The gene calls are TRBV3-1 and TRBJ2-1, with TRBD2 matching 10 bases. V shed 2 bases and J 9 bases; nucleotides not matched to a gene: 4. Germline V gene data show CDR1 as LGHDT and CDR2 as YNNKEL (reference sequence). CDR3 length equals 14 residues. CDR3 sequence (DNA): TGTGCCAGCAGCCAAACTAGCGGGAATCTTGAGCAGTTCTTC. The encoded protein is CASSQTSGNLEQFF.

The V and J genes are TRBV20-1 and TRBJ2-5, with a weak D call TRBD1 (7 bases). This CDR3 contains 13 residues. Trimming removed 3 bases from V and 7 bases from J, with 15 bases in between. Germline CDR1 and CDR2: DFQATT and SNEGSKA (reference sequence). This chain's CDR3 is CSASGGGRGTQYF. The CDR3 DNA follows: TGCAGTGCTAGTGGAGGGGGCAGAGGGACCCAGTACTTC.

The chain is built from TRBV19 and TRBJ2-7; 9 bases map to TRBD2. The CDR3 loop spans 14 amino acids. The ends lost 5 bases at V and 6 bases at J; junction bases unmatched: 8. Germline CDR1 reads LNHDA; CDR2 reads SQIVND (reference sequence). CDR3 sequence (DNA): TGTGCCAGTAGTCCCGGACTAGCGAGGAGCGAGCAGTACTTC. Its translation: CASSPGLARSEQYF. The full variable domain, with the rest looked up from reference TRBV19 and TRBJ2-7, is DGGITQSPKYLFRKEGQNVTLSCEQNLNHDAMYWYRQDPGQGLRLIYYSQIVNDFQKGDIAEGYSVSREKKESFPLTVTSAQKNPTAFYLCASSPGLARSEQYFGPGTRLTVT.

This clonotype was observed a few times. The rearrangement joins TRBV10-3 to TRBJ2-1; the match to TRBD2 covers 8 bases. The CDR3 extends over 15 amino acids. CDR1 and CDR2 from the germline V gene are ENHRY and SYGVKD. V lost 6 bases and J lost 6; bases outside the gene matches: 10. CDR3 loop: CAIRQGLDLFNEQFF. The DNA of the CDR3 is TGTGCCATCAGACAGGGACTAGATTTGTTCAATGAGCAGTTCTTC.

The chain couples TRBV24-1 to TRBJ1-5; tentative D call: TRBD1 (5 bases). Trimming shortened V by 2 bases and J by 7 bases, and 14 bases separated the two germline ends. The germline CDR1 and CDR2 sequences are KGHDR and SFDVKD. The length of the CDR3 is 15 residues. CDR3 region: CATSDSGGSGQPQHF. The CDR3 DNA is TGTGCCACCAGTGATTCGGGGGGGTCGGGACAGCCCCAGCATTTT.

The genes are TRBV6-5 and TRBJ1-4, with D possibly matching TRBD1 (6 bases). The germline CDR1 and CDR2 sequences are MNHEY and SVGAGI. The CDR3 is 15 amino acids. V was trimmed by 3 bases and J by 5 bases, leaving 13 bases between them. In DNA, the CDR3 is TGTGCCAGCAGTTATTCGGACAGTTTGAATGAAAAACTGTTTTTT. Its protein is CASSYSDSLNEKLFF.

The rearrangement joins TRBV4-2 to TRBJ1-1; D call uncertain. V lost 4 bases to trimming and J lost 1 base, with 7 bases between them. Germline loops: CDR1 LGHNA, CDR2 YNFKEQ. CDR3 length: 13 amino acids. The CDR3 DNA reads TGTGCCAGCAGCCCCTTCGCGAACACTGAAGCTTTCTTT. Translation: CASSPFANTEAFF.

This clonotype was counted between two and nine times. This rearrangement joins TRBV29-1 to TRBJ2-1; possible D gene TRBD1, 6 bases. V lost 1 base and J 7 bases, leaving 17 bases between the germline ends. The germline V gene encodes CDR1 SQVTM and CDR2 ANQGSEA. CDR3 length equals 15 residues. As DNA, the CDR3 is TGCAGCGTTGAAGCGAGTGGGGGCAGATGGAATGAGCAGTTCTTC. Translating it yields CSVEASGGRWNEQFF.

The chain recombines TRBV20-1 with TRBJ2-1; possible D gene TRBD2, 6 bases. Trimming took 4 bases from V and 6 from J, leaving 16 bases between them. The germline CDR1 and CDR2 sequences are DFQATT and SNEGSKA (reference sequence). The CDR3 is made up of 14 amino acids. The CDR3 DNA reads TGCAGTGCTACACTTGCCCGGGGGAGCAATGAGCAGTTCTTC. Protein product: CSATLARGSNEQFF.

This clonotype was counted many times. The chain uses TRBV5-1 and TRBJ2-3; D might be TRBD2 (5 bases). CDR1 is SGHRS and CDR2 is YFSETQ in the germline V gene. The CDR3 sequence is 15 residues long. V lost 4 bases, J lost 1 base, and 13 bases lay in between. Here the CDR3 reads CASSVLTRRTDTQYF. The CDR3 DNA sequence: TGCGCCAGCAGCGTCCTTACTAGACGCACAGATACGCAGTATTTT.

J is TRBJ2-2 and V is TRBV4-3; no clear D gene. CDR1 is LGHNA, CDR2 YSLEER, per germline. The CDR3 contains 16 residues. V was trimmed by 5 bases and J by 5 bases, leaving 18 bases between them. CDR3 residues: CASSSQLDILTGELFF. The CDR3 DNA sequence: TGCGCCAGCAGCTCCCAACTCGACATTTTGACCGGGGAGCTGTTTTTT.

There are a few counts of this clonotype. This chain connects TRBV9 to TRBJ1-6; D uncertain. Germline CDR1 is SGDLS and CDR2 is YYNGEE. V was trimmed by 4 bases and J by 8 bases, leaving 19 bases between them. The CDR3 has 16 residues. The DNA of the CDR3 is TGTGCCAGCAGCTCCACGGGCAACCTTTGGGATTCACCCCTCCACTTT. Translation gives CASSSTGNLWDSPLHF.

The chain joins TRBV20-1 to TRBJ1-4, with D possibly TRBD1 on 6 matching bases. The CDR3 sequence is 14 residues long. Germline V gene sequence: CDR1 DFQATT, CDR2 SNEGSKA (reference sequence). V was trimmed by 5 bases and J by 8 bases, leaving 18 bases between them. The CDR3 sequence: CSAGNRDSDEKLFF. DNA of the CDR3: TGCAGTGCTGGTAACAGGGACTCGGACGAAAAACTGTTTTTT.

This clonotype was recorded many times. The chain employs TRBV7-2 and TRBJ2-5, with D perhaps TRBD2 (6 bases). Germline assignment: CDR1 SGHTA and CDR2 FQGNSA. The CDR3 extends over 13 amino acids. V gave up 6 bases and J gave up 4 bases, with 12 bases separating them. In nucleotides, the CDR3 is TGTGCCAGCAGTTATACTAGCAGAGAGACCCAGTACTTC. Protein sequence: CASSYTSRETQYF.

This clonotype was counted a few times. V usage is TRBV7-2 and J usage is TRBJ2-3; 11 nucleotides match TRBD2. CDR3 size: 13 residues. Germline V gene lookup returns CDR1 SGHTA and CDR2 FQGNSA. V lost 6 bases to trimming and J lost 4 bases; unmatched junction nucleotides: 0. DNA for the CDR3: TGTGCCAGCAGGGGACTAGCGGCAGATACGCAGTATTTT. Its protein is CASRGLAADTQYF.

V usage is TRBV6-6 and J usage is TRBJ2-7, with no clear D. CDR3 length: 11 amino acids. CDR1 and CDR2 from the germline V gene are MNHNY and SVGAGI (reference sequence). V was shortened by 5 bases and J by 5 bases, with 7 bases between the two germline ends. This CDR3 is CASSRENEQYF. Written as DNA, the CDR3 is TGTGCCAGCAGTCGAGAGAACGAGCAGTACTTC.

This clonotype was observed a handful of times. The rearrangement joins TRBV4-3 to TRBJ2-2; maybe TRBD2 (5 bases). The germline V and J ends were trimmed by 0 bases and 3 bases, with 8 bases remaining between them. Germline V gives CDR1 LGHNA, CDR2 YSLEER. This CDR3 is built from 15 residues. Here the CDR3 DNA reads TGCGCCAGCAGCCAAGATCGCGGGTACACCGGGGAGCTGTTTTTT. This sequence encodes CASSQDRGYTGELFF.